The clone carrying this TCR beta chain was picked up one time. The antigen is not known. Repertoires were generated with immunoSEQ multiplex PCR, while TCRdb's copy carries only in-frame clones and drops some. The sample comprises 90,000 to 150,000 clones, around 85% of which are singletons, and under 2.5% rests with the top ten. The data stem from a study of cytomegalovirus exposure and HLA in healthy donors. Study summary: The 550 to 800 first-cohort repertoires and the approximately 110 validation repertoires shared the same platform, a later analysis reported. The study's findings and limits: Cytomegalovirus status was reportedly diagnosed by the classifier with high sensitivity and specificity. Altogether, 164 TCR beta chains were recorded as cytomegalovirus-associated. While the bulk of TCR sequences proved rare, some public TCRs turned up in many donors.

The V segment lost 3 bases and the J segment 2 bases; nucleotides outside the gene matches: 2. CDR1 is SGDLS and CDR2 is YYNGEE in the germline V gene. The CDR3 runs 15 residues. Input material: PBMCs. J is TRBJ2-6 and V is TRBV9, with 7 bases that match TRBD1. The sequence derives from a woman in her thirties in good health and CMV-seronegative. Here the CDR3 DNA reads TGTGCCAGCAGCGGACAGGGCCCTGGGGCCAACGTCCTGACTTTC. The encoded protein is CASSGQGPGANVLTF.